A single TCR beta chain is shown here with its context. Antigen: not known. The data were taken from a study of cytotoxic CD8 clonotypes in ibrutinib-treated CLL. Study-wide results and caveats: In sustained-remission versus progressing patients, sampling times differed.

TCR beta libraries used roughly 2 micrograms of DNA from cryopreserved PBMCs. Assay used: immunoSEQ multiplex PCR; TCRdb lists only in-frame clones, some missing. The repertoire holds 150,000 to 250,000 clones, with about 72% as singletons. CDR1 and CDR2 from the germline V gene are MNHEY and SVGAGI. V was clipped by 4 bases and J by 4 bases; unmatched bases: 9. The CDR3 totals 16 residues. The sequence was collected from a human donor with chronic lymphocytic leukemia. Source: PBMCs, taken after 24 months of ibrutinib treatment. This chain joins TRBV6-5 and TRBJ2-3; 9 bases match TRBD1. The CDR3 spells CASSSTGGAGSDTQYF. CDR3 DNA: TGTGCCAGCAGTTCCACAGGGGGCGCGGGCTCAGATACGCAGTATTTT.